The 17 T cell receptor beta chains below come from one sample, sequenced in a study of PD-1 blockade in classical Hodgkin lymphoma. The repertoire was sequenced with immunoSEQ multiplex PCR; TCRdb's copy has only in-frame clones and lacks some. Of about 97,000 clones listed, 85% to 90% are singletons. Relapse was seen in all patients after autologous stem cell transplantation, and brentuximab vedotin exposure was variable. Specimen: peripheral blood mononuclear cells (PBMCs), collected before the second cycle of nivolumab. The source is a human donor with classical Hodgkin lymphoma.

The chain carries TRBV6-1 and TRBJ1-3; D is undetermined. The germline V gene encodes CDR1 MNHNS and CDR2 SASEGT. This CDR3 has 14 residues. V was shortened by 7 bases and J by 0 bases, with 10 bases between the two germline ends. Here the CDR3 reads CASMAGSSGNTIYF. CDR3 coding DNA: TGTGCCAGCATGGCGGGAAGCTCTGGAAACACCATATATTTT.

The CDR3 region has the DNA TGTGCCAGTAGCCCGACAGGGGGCAACACCGGGGAGCTGTTTTTT. As protein: CASSPTGGNTGELFF. This rearrangement joins TRBV19 to TRBJ2-2; 10 nucleotides agree with TRBD1. Trimming cost V 6 bases and J 2 bases; bases outside gene matches: 3. The CDR3 consists of 15 residues. The germline V gene encodes CDR1 LNHDA and CDR2 SQIVND (reference sequence).

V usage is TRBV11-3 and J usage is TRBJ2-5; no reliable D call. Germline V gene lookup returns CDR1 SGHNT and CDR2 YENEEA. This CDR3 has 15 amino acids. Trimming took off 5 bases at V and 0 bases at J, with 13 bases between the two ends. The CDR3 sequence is CASSLRGAYQETQYF. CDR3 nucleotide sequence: TGTGCCAGCAGCCTTCGTGGCGCGTACCAAGAGACCCAGTACTTC. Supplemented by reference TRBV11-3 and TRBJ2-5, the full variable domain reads EAGVVQSPRYKIIEKKQPVAFWCNPISGHNTLYWYLQNLGQGPELLIRYENEEAVDDSQLPKDRFSAERLKGVDSTLKIQPAELGDSAVYLCASSLRGAYQETQYFGPGTRLLVL.

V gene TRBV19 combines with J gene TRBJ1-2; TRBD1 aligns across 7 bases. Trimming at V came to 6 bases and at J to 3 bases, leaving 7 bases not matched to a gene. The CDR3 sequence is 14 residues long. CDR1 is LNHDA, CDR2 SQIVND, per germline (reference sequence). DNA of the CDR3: TGTGCCAGTAGGGCTGGAGGGGGCGACTATGGCTACACCTTC. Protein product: CASRAGGGDYGYTF.

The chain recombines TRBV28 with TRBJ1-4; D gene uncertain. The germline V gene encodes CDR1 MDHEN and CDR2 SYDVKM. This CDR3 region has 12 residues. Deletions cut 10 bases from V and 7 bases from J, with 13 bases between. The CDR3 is CATQSRGEKLFF. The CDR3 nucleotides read TGTGCCACCCAATCTCGAGGTGAAAAACTGTTTTTT.

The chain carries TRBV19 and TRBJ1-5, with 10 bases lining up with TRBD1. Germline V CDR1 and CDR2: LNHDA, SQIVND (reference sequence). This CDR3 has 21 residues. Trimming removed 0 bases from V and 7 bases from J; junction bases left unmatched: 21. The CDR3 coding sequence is TGTGCCAGTAGTATAGATTCGGTTTCGAGGGACAGGGGTAGTTTACGGCAGCCCCAGCATTTT. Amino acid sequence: CASSIDSVSRDRGSLRQPQHF.

The CDR3 is CSVRTGNSNQPQHF. The DNA for the CDR3 is TGCAGCGTCAGGACGGGCAATAGCAATCAGCCCCAGCATTTT. The gene calls are TRBV29-1 and TRBJ1-5; no clear D gene. Germline CDR1 is SQVTM and CDR2 is ANQGSEA. The CDR3 has 14 residues. V was shortened by 6 bases and J by 0 bases, with 12 bases between the two germline ends.

CDR3 sequence reads: CASRSQGLHYGYTF. The CDR3 nucleotides are TGTGCCAGCAGATCCCAGGGGTTGCACTATGGCTACACCTTC. The chain uses TRBV7-9 and TRBJ1-2; D perhaps matches TRBD1 (6 bases). The CDR3 consists of 14 residues. Germline V gene lookup returns CDR1 SEHNR and CDR2 FQNEAQ (reference sequence). Trimming took off 6 bases at V and 3 bases at J, with 14 bases between the two ends.

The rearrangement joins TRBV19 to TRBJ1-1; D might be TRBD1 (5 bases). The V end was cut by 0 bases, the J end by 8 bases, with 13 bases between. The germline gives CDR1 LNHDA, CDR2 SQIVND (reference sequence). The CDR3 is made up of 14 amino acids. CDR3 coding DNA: TGTGCCAGTAGTATAGATTTTGGGAGACAGGAAGCTTTCTTT. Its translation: CASSIDFGRQEAFF.

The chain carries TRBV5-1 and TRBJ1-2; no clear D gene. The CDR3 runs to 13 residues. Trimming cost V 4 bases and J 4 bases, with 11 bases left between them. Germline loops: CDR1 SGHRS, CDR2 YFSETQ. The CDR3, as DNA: TGCGCCAGCAGCATCAATCGAGTCTATGGCTACACCTTC. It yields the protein CASSINRVYGYTF.

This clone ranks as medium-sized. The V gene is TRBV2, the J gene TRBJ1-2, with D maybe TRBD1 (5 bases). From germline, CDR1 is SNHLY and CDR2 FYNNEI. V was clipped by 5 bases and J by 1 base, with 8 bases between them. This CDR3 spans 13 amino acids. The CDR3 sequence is CASSMTVNYGYTF. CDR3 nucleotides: TGTGCCAGCAGTATGACAGTTAACTATGGCTACACCTTC.

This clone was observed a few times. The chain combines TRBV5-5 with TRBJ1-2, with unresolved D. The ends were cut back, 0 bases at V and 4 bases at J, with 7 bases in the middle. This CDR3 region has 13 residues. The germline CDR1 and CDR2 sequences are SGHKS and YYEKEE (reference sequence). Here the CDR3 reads CASSLDTSYGYTF. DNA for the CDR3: TGTGCCAGCAGCTTGGACACTTCCTATGGCTACACCTTC.

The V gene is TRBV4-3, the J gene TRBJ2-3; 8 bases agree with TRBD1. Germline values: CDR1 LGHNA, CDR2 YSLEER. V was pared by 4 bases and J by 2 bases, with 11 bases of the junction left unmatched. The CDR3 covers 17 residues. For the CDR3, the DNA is TGCGCCAGCAGCCGCAGTTCAGGACAGGGATACACAGATACGCAGTATTTT. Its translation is CASSRSSGQGYTDTQYF.

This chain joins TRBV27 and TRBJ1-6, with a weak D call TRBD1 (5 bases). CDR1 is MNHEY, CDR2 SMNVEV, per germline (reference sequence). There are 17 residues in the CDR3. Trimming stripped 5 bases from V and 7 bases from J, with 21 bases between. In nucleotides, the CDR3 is TGTGCCAGCAGTCAATCCTTTTGGAGGGGAACCAATTCACCCCTCCACTTT. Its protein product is CASSQSFWRGTNSPLHF.

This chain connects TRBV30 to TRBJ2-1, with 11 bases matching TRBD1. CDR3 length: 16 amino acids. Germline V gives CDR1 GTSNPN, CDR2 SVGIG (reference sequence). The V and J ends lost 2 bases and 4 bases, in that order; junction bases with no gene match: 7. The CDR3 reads CAWSLEGQGVYNEQFF. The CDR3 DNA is TGTGCCTGGAGTCTCGAGGGACAGGGGGTATACAATGAGCAGTTCTTC. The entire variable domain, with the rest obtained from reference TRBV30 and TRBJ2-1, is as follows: SQTIHQWPATLVQPVGSPLSLECTVEGTSNPNLYWYRQAAGRGLQLLFYSVGIGQISSEVPQNLSASRPQDRQFILSSKKLLLSDSGFYLCAWSLEGQGVYNEQFFGPGTRLTVL.

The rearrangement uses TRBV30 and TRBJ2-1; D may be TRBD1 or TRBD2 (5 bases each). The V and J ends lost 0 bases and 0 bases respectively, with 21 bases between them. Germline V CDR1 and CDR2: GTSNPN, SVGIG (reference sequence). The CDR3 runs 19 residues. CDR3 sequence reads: CAWSVLTGQLRSSYNEQFF. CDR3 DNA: TGTGCCTGGAGTGTATTGACGGGGCAGCTAAGGAGCTCCTACAATGAGCAGTTCTTC. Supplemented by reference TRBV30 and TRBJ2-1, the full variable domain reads SQTIHQWPATLVQPVGSPLSLECTVEGTSNPNLYWYRQAAGRGLQLLFYSVGIGQISSEVPQNLSASRPQDRQFILSSKKLLLSDSGFYLCAWSVLTGQLRSSYNEQFFGPGTRLTVL.

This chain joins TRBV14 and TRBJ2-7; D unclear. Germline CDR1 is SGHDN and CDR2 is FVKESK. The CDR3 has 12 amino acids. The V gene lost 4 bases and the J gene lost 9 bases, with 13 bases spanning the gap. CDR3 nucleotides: TGTGCCAGCAGCCCCGTGTTAGGAATGCAGTACTTC. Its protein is CASSPVLGMQYF.